A single sample gave rise to the 17 T cell receptor beta chains below, sequenced in a study of blood T cell repertoires in COVID-19. Profiling relied on immunoSEQ multiplex PCR, and the TCRdb table lists in-frame clones only, not all of them. This table holds 250,000 to 300,000 clones, around 92% found once. The specimen was PBMCs or T cells enriched from blood (not recorded which). Source of these receptors: a woman in her sixties or seventies who had recovered from COVID-19.

This chain links TRBV5-1 with TRBJ2-1, with D unclear. This CDR3 has 16 residues. The germline V gene has CDR1 SGHRS and CDR2 YFSETQ. V was clipped by 0 bases and J by 6 bases, with 16 bases between them. CDR3 nucleotide sequence: TGCGCCAGCAGCTTGGCCCTTTCCAACCTAGGCAATGAGCAGTTCTTC. The encoded protein is CASSLALSNLGNEQFF.

A note on this clone: At one of its ends the junction is not consistent with the germline gene, which may arise from a read error. This chain uses TRBV5-1 with TRBJ1-1; the match to TRBD1 covers 9 bases. Germline CDR1 SGHRS, CDR2 YFSETQ. The CDR3 consists of 13 residues. The CDR3 DNA sequence: TGCGTCAGCCGACAGGGGGAGGATAGTGAAGCTTTCTTT. As protein: CVSRQGEDSEAFF.

This clone has just one count. The chain links TRBV28 to TRBJ1-1; 7 bases are a match to TRBD1. V dropped 5 bases and J dropped 4; count of bases not matched to a gene: 4. Germline CDR1 MDHEN, CDR2 SYDVKM. The CDR3 length is 13 residues. CDR3 bases: TGTGCCAGCAGTATAACAGGGGTCACTGAAGCTTTCTTT. Protein product: CASSITGVTEAFF.

The CDR3 nucleotides are TGTGCCAGTAGTATATTCGGGGAGCAAGAGACCCAGTACTTC. Amino acids: CASSIFGEQETQYF. V and J are TRBV19 and TRBJ2-5; D is possibly TRBD2 (5 bases). Germline-derived CDR1 and CDR2 are LNHDA and SQIVND (reference sequence). This CDR3 region has 14 residues. Trimming pared 2 bases from V and 2 bases from J, leaving 9 bases between.

J is TRBJ2-3 and V is TRBV19, with D possibly matching TRBD2 (6 bases). CDR1 is LNHDA and CDR2 is SQIVND in the germline V gene (reference sequence). V lost 4 bases and J lost 5, with 22 bases in between. The length of the CDR3 is 17 residues. CDR3 coding DNA: TGTGCCAGTAGTAACGTGGACGGACGGGCGACTAGAGATACGCAGTATTTT. Translating it yields CASSNVDGRATRDTQYF.

The chain is built from TRBV24-1 and TRBJ2-5; TRBD2 aligns across 13 bases. The CDR3 length is 16 residues. Germline trimming cut 0 bases from V and 5 bases from J; bases unmatched to any gene: 2. The V gene's germline CDR1 is KGHDR and CDR2 SFDVKD. The CDR3 region has the DNA TGTGCCACCAGTGATTTGGGGACTAGCGGGACGGAGACCCAGTACTTC. This codes for CATSDLGTSGTETQYF.

The V gene is TRBV18, the J gene TRBJ2-7, with TRBD2 matching 7 bases. CDR1 and CDR2 from the germline V gene are KGHSH and LQKENI. The V gene end was trimmed by 4 bases and the J gene end by 1 base; junction bases not matched to a gene: 7. The CDR3 is 15 amino acids. CDR3 sequence reads: CASSLPIAGSYEQYF. CDR3 sequence (DNA): TGTGCCAGCTCACTCCCTATAGCGGGTTCCTACGAGCAGTACTTC.

This chain joins TRBV29-1 and TRBJ1-1; D remains unclear. Germline CDR1 SQVTM, CDR2 ANQGSEA. The CDR3 runs to 11 residues. Trimming took 3 bases from V and 4 from J, leaving 6 bases between them. CDR3 sequence: CSVEAGTEAFF. Here the CDR3 DNA reads TGCAGCGTTGAGGCAGGCACTGAAGCTTTCTTT. Full variable domain (remainder filled in from reference TRBV29-1 and TRBJ1-1): SAVISQKPSRDICQRGTSLTIQCQVDSQVTMMFWYRQQPGQSLTLIATANQGSEATYESGFVIDKFPISRPNLTFSTLTVSNMSPEDSSIYLCSVEAGTEAFFGQGTRLTVV.

The chain joins TRBV5-6 to TRBJ2-7, with TRBD2 matching over 9 bases. Germline V gives CDR1 SGHDT, CDR2 YYEEEE. Trimming removed 3 bases from V and 5 bases from J; junction bases left unmatched: 6. The CDR3 runs to 14 residues. CDR3: CASSSLAGAHEQYF. In DNA, the CDR3 is TGTGCCAGCAGCTCCTTAGCGGGAGCTCACGAGCAGTACTTC.

The chain uses TRBV5-5 and TRBJ1-1; D perhaps matches TRBD1 (6 bases). CDR1 SGHKS and CDR2 YYEKEE come from the germline V gene (reference sequence). The CDR3 length is 16 residues. V lost 0 bases and J 0 bases, leaving 12 bases between the germline ends. The CDR3 nucleotides read TGTGCCAGCAGCTTGGCCCCGGGACACCTGAACACTGAAGCTTTCTTT. Translation: CASSLAPGHLNTEAFF.

This clone is labeled as large. The genes are TRBV12-5 and TRBJ2-7; 11 nucleotides align to TRBD2. Unmatched junction bases numbered 9, after V lost 6 bases and J lost 5 bases. Germline lookup yields CDR1 LGHNT and CDR2 FRNRAP. CDR3 length: 15 amino acids. The CDR3 coding sequence is TGTGCTAGTGGCTCCATAGCGGGAGGGTTCCACGAGCAGTACTTC. It encodes CASGSIAGGFHEQYF.

The CDR3 here is CASSLGRGGQPQHF. The CDR3 nucleotides read TGTGCCAGCAGCTTAGGCAGGGGTGGTCAGCCCCAGCATTTT. J is TRBJ1-5 and V is TRBV11-3, with D possibly TRBD1 on 6 matching bases. CDR3 length: 14 residues. CDR1 SGHNT and CDR2 YENEEA come from the germline V gene. Trimming left V 1 base short and J 6 bases short, with 10 bases between. The whole variable domain, remainder taken from reference TRBV11-3 and TRBJ1-5, is EAGVVQSPRYKIIEKKQPVAFWCNPISGHNTLYWYLQNLGQGPELLIRYENEEAVDDSQLPKDRFSAERLKGVDSTLKIQPAELGDSAVYLCASSLGRGGQPQHFGDGTRLSIL.

This chain uses TRBV5-4 with TRBJ2-1; 12 nucleotides match TRBD2. The CDR3 consists of 15 residues. The trim removed 4 bases at V and 4 bases at J, leaving 3 bases unmatched. The V gene's germline CDR1 is SGHNT and CDR2 YYREEE (reference sequence). DNA for the CDR3: TGTGCCAGCAGCCCAGGACTAGCGGGGTACAATGAGCAGTTCTTC. Its protein is CASSPGLAGYNEQFF.

The CDR3 DNA is TGTGCCAGCAGCGACAGGGCCAGAGGCACAGATACGCAGTATTTT. It translates to CASSDRARGTDTQYF. The V call is TRBV7-9, the J call TRBJ2-3, with 7 bases lining up with TRBD1. The ends lost 5 bases at V and 1 base at J; junction bases unmatched: 6. Per germline, CDR1 SEHNR and CDR2 FQNEAQ (reference sequence). This CDR3 is built from 15 residues.

The chain links TRBV5-8 to TRBJ1-1; TRBD1 is a possible D gene (5 bases). Germline V lookup: CDR1 SGHTS, CDR2 YDEGEE. The V end was cut by 0 bases, the J end by 4 bases, with 13 bases between. There are 15 residues in the CDR3. CDR3 in amino acids: CASSLAGRGSTEAFF. Here the CDR3 DNA reads TGTGCCAGCAGCTTGGCAGGGAGGGGAAGCACTGAAGCTTTCTTT.

This chain uses TRBV5-4 with TRBJ1-5, with a weak D call TRBD1 (6 bases). V was pared by 0 bases and J by 3 bases, with 7 bases between. Germline CDR1 is SGHNT and CDR2 is YYREEE (reference sequence). This CDR3 is built from 14 residues. DNA of the CDR3: TGTGCCAGCAGCTTGGGGGGGCTCAATCAGCCCCAGCATTTT. Its protein is CASSLGGLNQPQHF.

V is TRBV30 and J is TRBJ1-5; 10 bases match TRBD1. CDR3 size: 17 residues. Germline V CDR1 and CDR2: GTSNPN, SVGIG (reference sequence). J gave up 2 bases and V 7 bases, and 14 bases lay outside the gene matches. The CDR3, as DNA: TGTGCCTTGTTGGACAGGGGGGATTGGTACGGCAATCAGCCCCAGCATTTT. Translation: CALLDRGDWYGNQPQHF.